The rows below give T cell receptor beta chains drawn from one sample of a study of blood T cell repertoires in COVID-19. Only in-frame clones appear in the TCRdb table, and some are missing; sequencing was by immunoSEQ multiplex PCR. The sample comprises 300,000 to 350,000 clones, 88% of which are singletons, and about 5% rests with the top ten. The specimen sequenced was PBMCs or T cells enriched from blood (not recorded which). Source of these receptors: a young man who had recovered from COVID-19. The CDR3 runs from the conserved cysteine through the conserved F or W. The order of the fields is V gene, D gene, clone size, J gene, CDR3 protein, CDR3 DNA. D genes are given only for firm matches. Expanded clones are given a class, and other clones once, few, many or no size at all.

>TRBV20-1|NA|NA|TRBJ2-7
CSARDGYEQYF
TGCAGTGCTAGAGACGGCTACGAGCAGTACTTC
>TRBV7-6|TRBD2|NA|TRBJ2-3
CASSYLAGGVTRDTQYF
TGTGCCAGCAGCTACCTAGCGGGAGGGGTTACAAGAGATACGCAGTATTTT
>TRBV7-2|TRBD2|NA|TRBJ2-3
CASSLVYLAGGADTQYF
TGTGCCAGCAGCTTAGTTTATTTAGCGGGGGGCGCAGATACGCAGTATTTT
>TRBV25-1|TRBD1|NA|TRBJ1-2
CATRTGDIYGYTF
TGTGCCACCCGGACAGGCGATATCTATGGCTACACCTTC
>TRBV5-1|NA|once|TRBJ1-4
CASSSDRNNEKLFF
TGCGCCAGCAGCTCCGACAGGAATAATGAAAAACTGTTTTTT
>TRBV3-1/TRBV3-2|TRBD1|NA|TRBJ2-2
CASSQGGQGRTGELFF
TGTGCCAGCAGCCAAGGTGGACAGGGTCGCACCGGGGAGCTGTTTTTT
>TRBV9|TRBD1|NA|TRBJ1-2
CASRRTGGIYGYTF
TGTGCCAGCAGAAGGACAGGGGGTATCTATGGCTACACCTTC
>TRBV2|NA|NA|TRBJ2-7
CASSQKYEQYF
TGTGCCAGCAGTCAGAAATACGAGCAGTACTTC
>TRBV29-1|NA|NA|TRBJ2-7
CSVEDSDTRYEQYF
TGCAGCGTTGAAGATTCCGATACGCGCTACGAGCAGTACTTC
>TRBV28|TRBD2|few|TRBJ2-3
CASSRGLAGGSDTQYF
TGTGCCAGCAGTCGGGGACTAGCGGGGGGGTCAGATACGCAGTATTTT
>TRBV30|NA|NA|TRBJ1-6
CALAAGENSPLHF
TGTGCCCTGGCGGCGGGAGAAAATTCACCCCTCCACTTT
>TRBV7-8|NA|NA|TRBJ2-5
CASSLSTVQETQYF
TGTGCCAGCAGCTTGTCGACAGTCCAAGAGACCCAGTACTTC
>TRBV5-1|TRBD1|once|TRBJ2-1
CASSVTGGTEGEQFF
TGCGCCAGCAGCGTAACAGGGGGCACCGAAGGTGAGCAGTTCTTC
>TRBV7-2|NA|NA|TRBJ1-3
CASSLEGWDRNTIYF
TGTGCCAGCAGCTTAGAGGGGTGGGATCGAAACACCATATATTTT
>TRBV30|TRBD1|NA|TRBJ1-3
CAWSVAGGGGNTIYF
TGTGCCTGGAGTGTGGCAGGGGGTGGTGGAAACACCATATATTTT
>TRBV10-2|TRBD1|NA|TRBJ1-5
CASSEQGDQPQHF
TGCGCCAGCAGTGAACAGGGGGATCAGCCCCAGCATTTT
>TRBV24-1|NA|NA|TRBJ2-1
CATSDLFLNEQFF
TGTGCCACCAGTGATTTGTTCTTAAATGAGCAGTTCTTC
>TRBV7-9|NA|NA|TRBJ1-1
CASSSQGNTEAFF
TGTGCCAGCAGCTCGCAGGGGAACACTGAAGCTTTCTTT
>TRBV4-2|TRBD1|NA|TRBJ1-4
CATLDRDNEKLFF
TGTGCCACCCTGGACAGGGATAATGAAAAACTGTTTTTT
>TRBV11-2|TRBD2|NA|TRBJ2-7
CASSLGEGEQYF
TGTGCCAGCAGCTTAGGGGAGGGCGAGCAGTACTTC
>TRBV18|TRBD1|NA|TRBJ2-7
CASSPGTGLYEQYF
TGTGCCAGCTCACCAGGGACAGGGCTCTACGAGCAGTACTTC
>TRBV11-1|TRBD1|NA|TRBJ2-2
CASSLSGQLTGELFF
TGTGCCAGCAGCTTATCGGGACAGCTCACCGGGGAGCTGTTTTTT
>TRBV18|NA|NA|TRBJ2-7
CASSPPGLPYEQYF
TGTGCCAGCTCACCTCCGGGACTCCCCTACGAGCAGTACTTC
>TRBV19|NA|NA|TRBJ2-1
CASSSDGDNEQFF
TGTGCCAGTAGTTCTGACGGGGACAATGAGCAGTTCTTC
>TRBV6-5|TRBD2|NA|TRBJ2-2
CASSYTGGPGTGELFF
TGTGCCAGCAGTTACACGGGGGGGCCGGGCACCGGGGAGCTGTTTTTT
>TRBV5-1|TRBD1|NA|TRBJ1-4
CASSAGTAAAVEKLFF
TGCGCCAGCAGCGCTGGGACAGCCGCAGCGGTTGAAAAACTGTTTTTT
>TRBV5-1|NA|NA|TRBJ2-7
CASSLDRGGSAYEQYF
TGCGCCAGCAGCTTGGATAGGGGGGGATCTGCCTACGAGCAGTACTTC
>TRBV6-6|NA|NA|TRBJ1-4
CASSPGVWEKLFF
TGTGCCAGCAGTCCCGGGGTTTGGGAAAAACTGTTTTTT